Following are 3 T cell receptor beta chains from one sample sequenced in a study of shared clonotypes between healthy human individuals. TCRdb keeps only in-frame clones here, not all; method: immunoSEQ multiplex PCR. The sample holds about 2.3 million clones, approximately 90% seen once. The sequenced sample consisted of naive CD4+ T cells from PBMCs. Subset of the sample: CD45RA+ positively selected. These receptors were collected from a man aged 18 to 30 in good health. Some clones in this sample may be carry-over from other donors' samples.

The gene calls are TRBV11-3 and TRBJ2-7; D might be TRBD2 (5 bases). The ends were cut back, 5 bases at V and 6 bases at J, with 14 bases in the middle. Per the germline V gene, CDR1 is SGHNT and CDR2 is YENEEA. This CDR3 has 13 residues. The CDR3: CASSPRAAGEQYF. The CDR3 DNA reads TGTGCCAGCAGCCCGAGGGCCGCTGGCGAGCAGTACTTC.

The chain carries TRBV28 and TRBJ2-4, with TRBD2 identical over 8 bases. Trimming at V came to 7 bases and at J to 4 bases, leaving 12 bases not matched to a gene. This CDR3 is built from 16 residues. The germline V gene has CDR1 MDHEN and CDR2 SYDVKM. CDR3: CASNSPAGVRKNIQYF. The CDR3 region has the DNA TGTGCCAGCAATTCACCAGCGGGAGTTAGGAAAAACATTCAGTACTTC.

The rearrangement joins TRBV7-2 to TRBJ2-3; D might be TRBD2 (5 bases). V lost 5 bases to trimming and J lost 9 bases, with 12 bases between them. Germline assignment: CDR1 SGHTA and CDR2 FQGNSA. The CDR3 spans 12 residues. The CDR3 here is CASSRPGGTQYF. CDR3 bases: TGTGCCAGCAGCCGCCCCGGAGGCACGCAGTATTTT.